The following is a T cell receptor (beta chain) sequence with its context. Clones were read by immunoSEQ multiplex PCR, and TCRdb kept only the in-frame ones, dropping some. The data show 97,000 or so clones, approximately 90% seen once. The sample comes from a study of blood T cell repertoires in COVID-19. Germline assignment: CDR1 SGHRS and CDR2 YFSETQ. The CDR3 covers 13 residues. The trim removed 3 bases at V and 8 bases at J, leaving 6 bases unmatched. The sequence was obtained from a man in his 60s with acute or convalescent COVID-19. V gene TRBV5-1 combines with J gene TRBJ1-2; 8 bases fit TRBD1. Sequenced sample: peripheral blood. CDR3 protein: CASSSLDREGYTF. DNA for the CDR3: TGCGCCAGCAGCTCCTTGGACAGGGAAGGCTACACCTTC.